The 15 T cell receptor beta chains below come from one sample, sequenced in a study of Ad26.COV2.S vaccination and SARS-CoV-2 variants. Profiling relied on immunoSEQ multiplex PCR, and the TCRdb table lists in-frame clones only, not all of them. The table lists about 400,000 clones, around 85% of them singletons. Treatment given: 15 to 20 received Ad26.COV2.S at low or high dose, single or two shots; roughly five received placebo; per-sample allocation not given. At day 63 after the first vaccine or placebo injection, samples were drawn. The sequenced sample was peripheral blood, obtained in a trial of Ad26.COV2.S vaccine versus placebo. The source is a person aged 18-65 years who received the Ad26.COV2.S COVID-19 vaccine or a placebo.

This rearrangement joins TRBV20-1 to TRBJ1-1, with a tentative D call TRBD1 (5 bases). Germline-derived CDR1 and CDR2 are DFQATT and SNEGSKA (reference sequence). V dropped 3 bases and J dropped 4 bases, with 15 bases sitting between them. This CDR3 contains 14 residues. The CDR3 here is CSASLGLGGTEAFF. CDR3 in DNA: TGCAGTGCTAGTTTAGGGCTCGGGGGCACTGAAGCTTTCTTT.

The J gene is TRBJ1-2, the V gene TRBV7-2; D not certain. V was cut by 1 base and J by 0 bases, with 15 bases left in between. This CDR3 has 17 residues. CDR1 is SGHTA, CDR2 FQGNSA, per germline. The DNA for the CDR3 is TGTGCCAGCAGCTTAGTTTCAGGTTCTTCTCCTAACTATGGCTACACCTTC. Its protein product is CASSLVSGSSPNYGYTF.

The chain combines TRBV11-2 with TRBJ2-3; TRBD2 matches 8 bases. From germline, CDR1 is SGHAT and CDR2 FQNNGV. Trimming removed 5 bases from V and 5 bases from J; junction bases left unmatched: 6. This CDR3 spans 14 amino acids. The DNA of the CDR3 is TGTGCCAGCAGCATTAGCGGGGAGGGAGATACGCAGTATTTT. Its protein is CASSISGEGDTQYF.

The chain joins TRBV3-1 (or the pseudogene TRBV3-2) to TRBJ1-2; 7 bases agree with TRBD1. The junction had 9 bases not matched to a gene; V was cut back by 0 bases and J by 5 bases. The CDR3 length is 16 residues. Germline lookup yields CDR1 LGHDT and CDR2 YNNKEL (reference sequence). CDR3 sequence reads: CASSQDRDRVKYGYTF. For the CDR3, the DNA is TGTGCCAGCAGCCAAGATAGGGACAGAGTTAAATATGGCTACACCTTC.

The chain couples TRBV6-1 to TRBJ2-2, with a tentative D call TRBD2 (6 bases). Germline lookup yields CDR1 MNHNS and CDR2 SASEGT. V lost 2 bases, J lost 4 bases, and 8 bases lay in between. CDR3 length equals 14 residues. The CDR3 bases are TGTGCCAGCAGTGAACAGGAGGGCACCGGGGAGCTGTTTTTT. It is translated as CASSEQEGTGELFF.

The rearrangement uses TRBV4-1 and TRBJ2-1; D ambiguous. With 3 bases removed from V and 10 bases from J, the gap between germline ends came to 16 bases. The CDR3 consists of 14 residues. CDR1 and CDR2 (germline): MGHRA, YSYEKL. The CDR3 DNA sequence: TGCGCCAGCAGCCACCTTCATGGGGATTTCGAGCAGTTCTTC. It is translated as CASSHLHGDFEQFF.

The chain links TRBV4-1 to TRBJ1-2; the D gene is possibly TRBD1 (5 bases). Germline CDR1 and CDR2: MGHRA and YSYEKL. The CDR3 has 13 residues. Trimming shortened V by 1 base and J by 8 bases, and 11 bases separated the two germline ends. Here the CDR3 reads CASSQGRRGGYTF. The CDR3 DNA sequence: TGCGCCAGCAGCCAAGGACGGCGGGGCGGCTACACCTTC.

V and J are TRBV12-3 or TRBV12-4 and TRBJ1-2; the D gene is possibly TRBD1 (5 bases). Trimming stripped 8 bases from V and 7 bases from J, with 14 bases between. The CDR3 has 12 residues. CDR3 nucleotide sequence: TGTGCCAGCCGGTTGGGGGGGAGTGGCTACACCTTC. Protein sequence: CASRLGGSGYTF.

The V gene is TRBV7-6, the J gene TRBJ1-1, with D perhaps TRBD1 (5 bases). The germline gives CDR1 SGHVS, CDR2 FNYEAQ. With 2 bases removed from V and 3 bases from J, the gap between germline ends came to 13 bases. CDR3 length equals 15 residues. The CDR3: CASSLRAGGDTEAFF. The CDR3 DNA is TGTGCCAGCAGCTTACGGGCGGGGGGGGACACTGAAGCTTTCTTT.

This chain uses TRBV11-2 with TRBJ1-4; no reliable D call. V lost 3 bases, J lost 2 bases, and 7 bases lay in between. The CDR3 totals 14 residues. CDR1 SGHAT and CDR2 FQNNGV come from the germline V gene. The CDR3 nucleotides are TGTGCCAGCAGCTTCACGAATACTAATGAAAAACTGTTTTTT. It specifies CASSFTNTNEKLFF.

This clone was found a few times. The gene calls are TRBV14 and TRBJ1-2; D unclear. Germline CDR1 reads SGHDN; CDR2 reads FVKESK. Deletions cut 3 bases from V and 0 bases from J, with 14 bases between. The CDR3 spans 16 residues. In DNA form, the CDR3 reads TGTGCCAGCAGCCAGACCGGGCAGCTAGCTAACTATGGCTACACCTTC. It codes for CASSQTGQLANYGYTF.

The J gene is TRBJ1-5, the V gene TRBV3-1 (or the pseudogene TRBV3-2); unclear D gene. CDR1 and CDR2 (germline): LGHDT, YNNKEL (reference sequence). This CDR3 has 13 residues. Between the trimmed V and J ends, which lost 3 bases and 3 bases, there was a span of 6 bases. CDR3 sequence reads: CASSQGFNQPQHF. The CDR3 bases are TGTGCCAGCAGCCAGGGCTTCAATCAGCCCCAGCATTTT.

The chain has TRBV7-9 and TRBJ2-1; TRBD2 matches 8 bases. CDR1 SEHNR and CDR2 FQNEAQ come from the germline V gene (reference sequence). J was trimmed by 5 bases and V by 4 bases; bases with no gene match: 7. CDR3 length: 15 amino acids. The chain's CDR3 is CASSSDSGANNEQFF. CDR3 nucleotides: TGTGCCAGCAGCTCAGATAGCGGGGCCAACAATGAGCAGTTCTTC.

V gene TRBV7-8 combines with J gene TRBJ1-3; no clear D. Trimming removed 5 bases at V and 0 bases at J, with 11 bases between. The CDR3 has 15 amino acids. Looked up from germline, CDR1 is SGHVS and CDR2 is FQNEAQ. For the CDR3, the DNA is TGTGCCAGCAGCCGAGCGTCTTACTCTGGAAACACCATATATTTT. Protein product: CASSRASYSGNTIYF.

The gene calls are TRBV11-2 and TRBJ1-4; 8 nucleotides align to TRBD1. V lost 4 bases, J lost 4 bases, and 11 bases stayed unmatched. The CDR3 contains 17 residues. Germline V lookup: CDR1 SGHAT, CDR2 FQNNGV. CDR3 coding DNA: TGTGCCAGCAGCTACAGGACAGGGAGACTGATTAATGAAAAACTGTTTTTT. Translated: CASSYRTGRLINEKLFF.